Listed below are T cell receptor beta chains from one sample, sequenced in a study of T cell responses to AZD1222 COVID-19 vaccine. Assay: immunoSEQ multiplex PCR; the TCRdb copy retains only in-frame clones and omits some. Of under 150,000 clones listed, approximately 90% are singletons. The sample consisted of peripheral blood, taken on day 0 of MenACWY control vaccination. These receptors were collected from an adult in good health. The CDR3 runs from the conserved cysteine through the conserved F or W. D genes are given only for firm matches. Part of the rows lack a size; the others show once, few, many or a class for expanded clones.

clone_size d_call j_call v_call cdr3_nt cdr3_aa
- TRBD1 TRBJ2-7 TRBV5-1 TGCGCCAGCAGCTTGGACCGGGACAGGGCCTACGAGCAGTACTTC CASSLDRDRAYEQYF
- TRBD1 TRBJ1-2 TRBV7-9 TGTGCCAGCAGCTTAGTGGGGACAGGGCCGAGTGGGGGCTACACCTTC CASSLVGTGPSGGYTF
- TRBD1 TRBJ1-2 TRBV6-2/TRBV6-3 TGTGCCAGCAGTGGGACAGTTTACTATGGCTACACCTTC CASSGTVYYGYTF
- - TRBJ1-2 TRBV5-8 TGTGCCAGCAGCGCAGTTAACTATGGCTACACCTTC CASSAVNYGYTF
- - TRBJ2-7 TRBV6-5 TGTGCCAGCACCGACGGGACTCCCTTGGGTTACTTC CASTDGTPLGYF
- - TRBJ1-2 TRBV10-3 TGTGCCATCAGTGAGCCGGACCTCCTTGGCTACACCTTC CAISEPDLLGYTF
- - TRBJ2-1 TRBV5-6 TGTGCCAGCAGCTCCGTGCGGCAGACATACAATGAGCAGTTCTTC CASSSVRQTYNEQFF
- TRBD2 TRBJ2-1 TRBV9 TGTGCCAGCACCCGCACCGGGACTAGCGGGAATGAGCAGTTCTTC CASTRTGTSGNEQFF
- - TRBJ2-3 TRBV19 TGTGCCAGTAGTGCGACGGGACCCAGCGCAGATACGCAGTATTTT CASSATGPSADTQYF
few - TRBJ2-5 TRBV30 TGTGCCTGGAGTTCGGGGTACCAAGAGACCCAGTACTTC CAWSSGYQETQYF
- - TRBJ1-3 TRBV6-5 TGTGCCAGCAGTAACTGGGGTAAAAACTCTGGAAACACCATATATTTT CASSNWGKNSGNTIYF
once - TRBJ2-3 TRBV11-3 TGTGCCAGCAGCTCCAGGGGAGGAGGGACAGATACGCAGTATTTT CASSSRGGGTDTQYF
once - TRBJ1-2 TRBV10-3 TGTGCCATCAGTGAGCCCATCGGGACCCTACGTGGCTACACCTTC CAISEPIGTLRGYTF
- - TRBJ1-6 TRBV2 TGTGCCAGCAGGGGAGAGGAAAGTTATAATTCACCCCTCCACTTT CASRGEESYNSPLHF
- - TRBJ2-2 TRBV19 TGTGCCAGTTTGGGGCCAGGTACAGTCGCGAACACCGGGGAGCTGTTTTTT CASLGPGTVANTGELFF
- - TRBJ1-5 TRBV4-1 TGCGCCAGCAGCCAAGGCCGCAAGGCCCTTGGCAATCAGCCCCAGCATTTT CASSQGRKALGNQPQHF
- - TRBJ2-7 TRBV21-1 TGTGCCAGCAGCAAAGGAGAGCGACTAGCGGGAGGGCCCTCCTACGAGCAGTACTTC CASSKGERLAGGPSYEQYF
- TRBD1 TRBJ2-7 TRBV6-1 TGTGCCAGCAGTGAAATGGGGACAGGGATCCACGAGCAGTACTTC CASSEMGTGIHEQYF
- TRBD2 TRBJ2-5 TRBV9 TGTGCCAGCAGCTTGAGCGGGAGTCTAGGAGAGACCCAGTACTTC CASSLSGSLGETQYF
- TRBD1 TRBJ2-5 TRBV29-1 TGCAGCGCCAATGGACAGGGGCAGCGGGAGACCCAGTACTTC CSANGQGQRETQYF
- - TRBJ1-5 TRBV6-2/TRBV6-3 TGTGCCAGCACCCCCACGACGGCGGTGCCCCAGCATTTT CASTPTTAVPQHF
- - TRBJ1-5 TRBV19 TGTGCCAGTACTCCAACAGGCTGGAGCAATCAGCCCCAGCATTTT CASTPTGWSNQPQHF
- - TRBJ2-2 TRBV7-3 TGTGCCAGCAGCTTAAGCGCTACGAACACCGGGGAGCTGTTTTTT CASSLSATNTGELFF
- TRBD2 TRBJ2-7 TRBV5-4 TGTGCCAGCAGCACCCGACTAGCCACTTACGAGCAGTACTTC CASSTRLATYEQYF
- - TRBJ1-6 TRBV4-2 TGTGCCAGCAGCCAAGAGATAAGGTCGTCCTACAATTCACCCCTCCACTTT CASSQEIRSSYNSPLHF
- - TRBJ1-3 TRBV7-6 TGTGCCAGCAGCTCGGGGCCTGGAAACACCATATATTTT CASSSGPGNTIYF
- - TRBJ1-5 TRBV28 TGTGCCAGCAGTGCAGATAGCAATCAGCCCCAGCATTTT CASSADSNQPQHF
- TRBD1 TRBJ1-5 TRBV6-5 TGTGCCAGCAGTAGACAGGGGGCTCAGAATCAGCCCCAGCATTTT CASSRQGAQNQPQHF
- TRBD1 TRBJ2-6 TRBV3-1/TRBV3-2 TGTGCCAGCAGCCCGGGACAGGGAAGGGGGGCCAACGTCCTGACTTTC CASSPGQGRGANVLTF
once - TRBJ2-1 TRBV29-1 TGCAGCGTTCAACCGTCCGACAATGAGCAGTTCTTC CSVQPSDNEQFF
- - TRBJ2-5 TRBV11-2 TGTGCCAGCAAGGGCCCCAAGGAAGAGACCCAGTACTTC CASKGPKEETQYF
- - TRBJ1-1 TRBV3-1/TRBV3-2 TGTGCCAGCAGCCAAGTTGCAGGGACGAACACTGAAGCTTTCTTT CASSQVAGTNTEAFF
- - TRBJ1-2 TRBV9 TGTGCCAGCAGCGTATCCGGTTCGCCCGCCTATGGCTACACCTTC CASSVSGSPAYGYTF
- - TRBJ1-2 TRBV10-3 TGTGCCATCAGTGAGTCGGGGGAGAACTATGGCTACACCTTC CAISESGENYGYTF
- - TRBJ1-5 TRBV12-3/TRBV12-4 TGTGCCAGCACTGGACAGTACAATCAGCCCCAGCATTTT CASTGQYNQPQHF
few TRBD1 TRBJ1-2 TRBV6-1 TGTGCCAGCAGTGATTGGACAGGGCCGAACTATGGCTACACCTTC CASSDWTGPNYGYTF
- - TRBJ2-7 TRBV6-5 TGTGCCAGCAGCGTGCGATGGACAGACTACGAGCAGTACTTC CASSVRWTDYEQYF
- TRBD2 TRBJ2-4 TRBV5-1 TGCGCCAGCAGCTTACTAGCGGGAGAGGACAAAAACATTCAGTACTTC CASSLLAGEDKNIQYF
- - TRBJ1-6 TRBV6-6 TGTGCCAGCAGTTACTCGAATTCACCCCTCCACTTT CASSYSNSPLHF
- - TRBJ2-1 TRBV12-3/TRBV12-4 TGTGCCAGCAGTCACGGAGAGCGCAATGAGCAGTTCTTC CASSHGERNEQFF
- - TRBJ2-7 TRBV19 TGTGCCAGTAGTACCCCGGCGGCCGGTTGGGACGAGCAGTACTTC CASSTPAAGWDEQYF
- - TRBJ1-1 TRBV27 TGTGCCAGCAGTTTGGGCCGGAACACTGAAGCTTTCTTT CASSLGRNTEAFF
- TRBD1 TRBJ2-1 TRBV7-2 TGTGCCAGCAGCTTGGGACCGGGACAGTACAATGAGCAGTTCTTC CASSLGPGQYNEQFF
- - TRBJ2-4 TRBV4-3 TGCGCCAGCAGCCAAGATTTCAAAAACATTCAGTACTTC CASSQDFKNIQYF
- - TRBJ1-1 TRBV6-2/TRBV6-3 TGTGCCAGCAGTGCTCAGGGTGTCGAGTCTTTCTTT CASSAQGVESFF
- - TRBJ1-1 TRBV10-1 TGCGCCAGCAGTGAGTACCAGCAGACTGAAGCTTTCTTT CASSEYQQTEAFF
- - TRBJ2-1 TRBV9 TGTGCCAGCAGCCCCAGGAGGGGGGGGAATGGGCATGAGCAGTTCTTC CASSPRRGGNGHEQFF
- - TRBJ1-2 TRBV4-3 TGCGCCAGCAGCCAAGATGTGGCGGACCGTAACTATGGCTACACCTTC CASSQDVADRNYGYTF
- - TRBJ2-3 TRBV4-2 TGTGCCAGCAGCCAAGACGGGCAAAGCACAGATACGCAGTATTTT CASSQDGQSTDTQYF
- TRBD1 TRBJ2-1 TRBV19 TGTGCCAGTAGTATACTGGACGGGACAGGCTATTACAATGAGCAGTTCTTC CASSILDGTGYYNEQFF
- - TRBJ1-1 TRBV19 TGTGCCAGTAGTAAACAGGGAATTGCTGAAGCTTTCTTT CASSKQGIAEAFF
- TRBD2 TRBJ2-3 TRBV9 TGTGCCAGCAGCGCCTGGACTAGCGACACAGATACGCAGTATTTT CASSAWTSDTDTQYF